The 21 T cell receptor beta chains below were found in one sample sequenced in a study of cytomegalovirus exposure and HLA in healthy donors. A multiplex PCR was run with 60 Vbeta primers and 13 Jbeta primers. Only in-frame clones appear in the TCRdb table, and some are missing; sequencing was by immunoSEQ multiplex PCR. This repertoire shows about 98,000 clones, 55% to 75% found once; its top ten account for about 2.5%. Input material: PBMCs. Receptors originate from a man aged 50-59 years in good health and CMV-seronegative.

The CDR3: CASSQSGHGELFF. In nucleotides, the CDR3 is TGTGCCAGCAGCCAATCTGGGCACGGGGAGCTGTTTTTT. The genes are TRBV14 and TRBJ2-2; no clear D gene. V shed 2 bases and J shed 7 bases, with 8 bases lying between them. The CDR3 sequence is 13 residues long. Per the germline V gene, CDR1 is SGHDN and CDR2 is FVKESK.

Regarding this clone: Sequence at one end of the junction differs from germline and may be a read error. Other nucleotide sequences in the sample specify the same CDR3. This rearrangement joins TRBV7-7 to TRBJ2-1, with TRBD2 identical over 7 bases. This CDR3 is 13 amino acids long. CDR1 is SSHAT and CDR2 is FNYEAQ in the germline V gene (reference sequence). The chain's CDR3 is CASSLGRVNEQFF. The CDR3 DNA sequence: TGTGCTAGCAGCTTAGGGAGGGTTAATGAGCAGTTCTTC.

The chain recombines TRBV18 with TRBJ1-1; 7 bases are a match to TRBD1. In germline, CDR1 is KGHSH, CDR2 LQKENI. V shed 4 bases, J shed 4 bases, and the junction held 3 bases outside the gene matches. The CDR3 is 13 amino acids. The CDR3 region has the DNA TGTGCCAGCTCACTTACAGGGGCCACTGAAGCTTTCTTT. Protein: CASSLTGATEAFF.

V usage is TRBV30 and J usage is TRBJ2-3; 8 bases agree with TRBD1. CDR1 GTSNPN and CDR2 SVGIG come from the germline V gene (reference sequence). This CDR3 comprises 16 residues. With V trimmed by 1 base and J by 2 bases, 8 bases remained unmatched. In nucleotides, the CDR3 is TGTGCCTGGAGTGCCAGGGACAGGCGACTCACAGATACGCAGTATTTT. Translating gives CAWSARDRRLTDTQYF.

The chain's CDR3 is CASSFPAAVGGQKLYEQYF. As DNA, the CDR3 is TGTGCCAGCAGCTTCCCAGCCGCTGTTGGAGGACAGAAACTCTACGAGCAGTACTTC. V gene TRBV5-5 combines with J gene TRBJ2-7; D is perhaps TRBD1 (6 bases). CDR3 length: 19 amino acids. Trimming left V 2 bases short and J 3 bases short, with 27 bases between. CDR1 and CDR2 (germline): SGHKS, YYEKEE (reference sequence).

The chain carries TRBV13 and TRBJ2-5; 7 bases are shared with TRBD2. The V gene end was trimmed by 2 bases and the J gene end by 11 bases; junction bases not matched to a gene: 20. Per the germline V gene, CDR1 is PRHDT and CDR2 is FYEKMQ (reference sequence). The CDR3 is 17 amino acids. As DNA, the CDR3 is TGTGCCAGCAGCTTACCCCTCGGGCTAGCGGTCTCCTACGGGCAGTACTTC. The encoded protein is CASSLPLGLAVSYGQYF. Full variable domain (outside the CDR3, taken from reference TRBV13 and TRBJ2-5): AAGVIQSPRHLIKEKRETATLKCYPIPRHDTVYWYQQGPGQDPQFLISFYEKMQSDKGSIPDRFSAQQFSDYHSELNMSSLELGDSALYFCASSLPLGLAVSYGQYFGPGTRLLVL.

This chain joins TRBV4-2 and TRBJ2-4; D uncertain. V gave up 1 base and J gave up 8 bases, with 3 bases separating them. The CDR3 spans 11 residues. The germline gives CDR1 LGHNA, CDR2 YNFKEQ. CDR3 DNA: TGTGCCAGCAGCCAAGGAGACATTCAGTACTTC. Encoded protein: CASSQGDIQYF.

The CDR3 loop reads CASSLGTAYTEAFF. CDR3 nucleotides: TGCGCCAGCAGCTTGGGGACAGCCTACACTGAAGCTTTCTTT. The rearrangement uses TRBV5-1 and TRBJ1-1; maybe TRBD1 (6 bases). V was shortened by 0 bases and J by 3 bases, with 9 bases between the two germline ends. CDR3 length: 14 residues. Germline V gives CDR1 SGHRS, CDR2 YFSETQ.

The V gene is TRBV30, the J gene TRBJ1-2; possibly TRBD1 for D (6 bases). Germline CDR1 reads GTSNPN; CDR2 reads SVGIG (reference sequence). The CDR3 is 13 amino acids. The V and J ends lost 5 bases and 6 bases respectively, with 16 bases between them. The CDR3 reads CAWADSPRHGYTF. Written as DNA, the CDR3 is TGTGCCTGGGCGGACAGTCCAAGGCATGGCTACACCTTC.

This sequence joins TRBV18 and TRBJ1-2, with TRBD1 identical over 10 bases. Germline lookup yields CDR1 KGHSH and CDR2 LQKENI. The CDR3 covers 15 residues. The junction had 1 base not matched to a gene; V was cut back by 3 bases and J by 0 bases. CDR3 bases: TGTGCCAGCTCACCCGGGACAGGGGCTAACTATGGCTACACCTTC. Its protein is CASSPGTGANYGYTF. Full variable domain (outside the CDR3, taken from reference TRBV18 and TRBJ1-2): NAGVMQNPRHLVRRRGQEARLRCSPMKGHSHVYWYRQLPEEGLKFMVYLQKENIIDESGMPKERFSAEFPKEGPSILRIQQVVRGDSAAYFCASSPGTGANYGYTFGSGTRLTVV.

The chain carries TRBV9 and TRBJ2-7; a weak D match, TRBD1 (6 bases). V lost 1 base and J 1 base, leaving 12 bases between the germline ends. The CDR3 loop spans 15 amino acids. Looked up from germline, CDR1 is SGDLS and CDR2 is YYNGEE. CDR3 sequence: CASSVRPGQSYEQYF. In DNA, the CDR3 is TGTGCCAGCAGCGTACGACCGGGACAATCCTACGAGCAGTACTTC.

CDR3 sequence (DNA): TGTGCCAGTAGTATACCCGGACTAGCGGGTGATGAGCAGTTCTTC. It yields the protein CASSIPGLAGDEQFF. The gene calls are TRBV19 and TRBJ2-1; 11 nucleotides agree with TRBD2. The CDR3 runs to 15 residues. CDR1 is LNHDA and CDR2 is SQIVND in the germline V gene (reference sequence). The V segment lost 2 bases and the J segment 8 bases; nucleotides outside the gene matches: 5.

This clone was found a few times. V gene TRBV7-3 combines with J gene TRBJ1-5; possible D gene TRBD1, 6 bases. The V gene lost 8 bases and the J gene lost 4 bases, with 12 bases spanning the gap. The CDR3 covers 13 residues. Germline V lookup: CDR1 SGHTA, CDR2 FQGTGA. The CDR3 region has the DNA TGTGCCAGCGCGGACAGCCCAAATCAGCCCCAGCATTTT. Translating it yields CASADSPNQPQHF.

The V gene is TRBV4-1, the J gene TRBJ2-1, with D possibly TRBD1 on 6 matching bases. The CDR3 has 15 amino acids. Trimming removed 2 bases at V and 5 bases at J, with 13 bases between. The germline V gene has CDR1 MGHRA and CDR2 YSYEKL. The CDR3 sequence: CASSQQGFKDNEQFF. CDR3 DNA: TGCGCCAGCAGCCAACAGGGGTTTAAGGACAATGAGCAGTTCTTC.

The rearrangement links TRBV11-3 to TRBJ2-1, with 11 bases identical to TRBD2. From germline, CDR1 is SGHNT and CDR2 YENEEA. The CDR3 runs 16 residues. Trimming took 5 bases from V and 10 from J; bases not matched to a gene: 13. The CDR3 region has the DNA TGTGCCAGCAGCCTTGGTGGGACTAGCGGAAAGGAGGAGCAGTTCTTC. Its translation is CASSLGGTSGKEEQFF.

This chain connects TRBV5-4 to TRBJ2-1, with a weak D call TRBD2 (6 bases). Germline loops: CDR1 SGHNT, CDR2 YYREEE (reference sequence). The CDR3 is 17 residues long. V was trimmed by 0 bases and J by 4 bases, leaving 17 bases between them. CDR3: CASSLVVTPGVYNEQFF. Written as DNA, the CDR3 is TGTGCCAGCAGCTTGGTCGTCACCCCGGGAGTTTACAATGAGCAGTTCTTC.

The chain combines TRBV10-3 with TRBJ2-5; 10 bases align to TRBD2. This CDR3 has 13 amino acids. V shed 10 bases, J shed 3 bases, and the junction held 5 bases outside the gene matches. CDR1 and CDR2 (germline): ENHRY, SYGVKD. CDR3: CATTGTSEETQYF. The CDR3 DNA reads TGTGCCACCACCGGGACTAGCGAAGAGACCCAGTACTTC.

This rearrangement joins TRBV19 to TRBJ2-1; 11 positions match TRBD2. The V and J ends lost 7 bases and 2 bases, in that order; junction bases with no gene match: 10. Germline-derived CDR1 and CDR2 are LNHDA and SQIVND (reference sequence). CDR3 length equals 17 residues. DNA of the CDR3: TGTGCCAGTATGGGTCTAGCGGGGGGCCGGCCCTACAATGAGCAGTTCTTC. Encoded protein: CASMGLAGGRPYNEQFF.

The chain employs TRBV4-3 and TRBJ2-5; TRBD1 agrees at 10 bases. The germline gives CDR1 LGHNA, CDR2 YSLEER. The V and J ends lost 8 bases and 5 bases, in that order; junction bases with no gene match: 5. This CDR3 contains 13 residues. The CDR3 protein is CASLTGGNETQYF. In nucleotides, the CDR3 is TGCGCCAGCTTGACAGGGGGCAATGAGACCCAGTACTTC.

The chain is built from TRBV5-1 and TRBJ2-2; the D is unclear. The V gene's germline CDR1 is SGHRS and CDR2 YFSETQ. V was shortened by 4 bases and J by 5 bases, with 9 bases between the two germline ends. CDR3 size: 13 residues. CDR3 nucleotides: TGCGCCAGCAGCGCCACAAGTACCGGGGAGCTGTTTTTT. This gives the protein CASSATSTGELFF.

This clone came up a few times. An end of the junction differs from the germline gene, which may be a read error. The genes are TRBV7-9 and TRBJ2-6, with D tentatively TRBD2 (6 bases). The CDR3 totals 16 residues. From germline, CDR1 is SEHNR and CDR2 FQNEAQ (reference sequence). For the CDR3, the DNA is TGTTCCAGCAGCTTACAACAGCGGGCTGGGGCCAACGTCCTGACTTTC. This translates into CSSSLQQRAGANVLTF.